A single sample gave rise to the 25 T cell receptor beta chains below, sequenced in a study of neoadjuvant nivolumab and ipilimumab in lung cancer. Assay used: immunoSEQ multiplex PCR; TCRdb lists only in-frame clones, some missing. The sample yields 39,000 or so clones, 80% to 90% seen once. Material: peripheral blood, obtained before neoadjuvant nivolumab, alone or with ipilimumab. The receptors here all came from an adult with non-small cell lung cancer.

The V call is TRBV11-2, the J call TRBJ2-2; D not resolved. The V gene lost 2 bases and the J gene lost 7 bases, with 8 bases spanning the gap. The CDR3 contains 13 residues. Germline lookup yields CDR1 SGHAT and CDR2 FQNNGV. The CDR3 nucleotides are TGTGCCAGCAGCTTAACGCTCGGCGGGGAGCTGTTTTTT. Amino acids: CASSLTLGGELFF.

The rearrangement joins TRBV5-1 to TRBJ2-6; the match to TRBD1 covers 8 bases. The ends lost 4 bases at V and 3 bases at J; junction bases unmatched: 6. Germline V gives CDR1 SGHRS, CDR2 YFSETQ. This CDR3 is 16 amino acids long. The DNA of the CDR3 is TGCGCCAGCAGCCCGCGGACAGGGAGTGGGGCCAACGTCCTGACTTTC. Translated: CASSPRTGSGANVLTF.

The chain is built from TRBV9 and TRBJ2-1; D perhaps matches TRBD2 (6 bases). Germline V CDR1 and CDR2: SGDLS, YYNGEE. This CDR3 comprises 15 residues. Trimming took off 0 bases at V and 4 bases at J, with 11 bases between the two ends. The CDR3 DNA follows: TGTGCCAGCAGCGTAGGCGGGGCGGGGTACAATGAGCAGTTCTTC. It encodes CASSVGGAGYNEQFF.

This rearrangement joins TRBV7-2 to TRBJ2-3; 7 bases agree with TRBD1. In germline, CDR1 is SGHTA, CDR2 FQGNSA. The CDR3 extends over 15 amino acids. V lost 2 bases and J lost 2; bases outside the gene matches: 4. The CDR3, as DNA: TGTGCCAGCAGCTTAAACAGGGGTATCACAGATACGCAGTATTTT. Translating it yields CASSLNRGITDTQYF.

The chain carries TRBV9 and TRBJ2-3, with 8 bases fitting TRBD1. Germline V gene sequence: CDR1 SGDLS, CDR2 YYNGEE. Germline trimming cut 5 bases from V and 1 base from J; bases unmatched to any gene: 6. The CDR3 length is 15 residues. The DNA for the CDR3 is TGTGCCAGCAGGCGGACAGGGACGGGCACAGATACGCAGTATTTT. It codes for CASRRTGTGTDTQYF.

CDR3 protein: CAWSTGQGDTQYF. Written as DNA, the CDR3 is TGTGCCTGGAGTACCGGCCAGGGCGATACGCAGTATTTT. The chain carries TRBV30 and TRBJ2-3; D perhaps matches TRBD1 (5 bases). Germline V lookup: CDR1 GTSNPN, CDR2 SVGIG (reference sequence). V was shortened by 2 bases and J by 6 bases, with 12 bases between the two germline ends. This CDR3 region has 13 residues.

The chain employs TRBV7-9 and TRBJ2-5; weak D call: TRBD2 (5 bases). This CDR3 is built from 16 residues. V was trimmed by 7 bases and J by 3 bases, leaving 21 bases between them. Germline values: CDR1 SEHNR, CDR2 FQNEAQ (reference sequence). The CDR3 is CASTPFKYRGEETQYF. In nucleotides, the CDR3 is TGTGCCAGCACCCCCTTTAAGTACCGGGGAGAAGAGACCCAGTACTTC.

The chain combines TRBV18 with TRBJ2-1; D call uncertain. The V end was cut by 0 bases, the J end by 5 bases, with 11 bases between. The length of the CDR3 is 15 residues. Per the germline V gene, CDR1 is KGHSH and CDR2 is LQKENI. The CDR3 loop is CASSPPSLQDNEQFF. The DNA for the CDR3 is TGTGCCAGCTCACCACCGTCCCTACAAGACAATGAGCAGTTCTTC.

The chain joins TRBV9 to TRBJ2-7; TRBD1 matches at 10 bases. The CDR3 sequence is 15 residues long. The germline gives CDR1 SGDLS, CDR2 YYNGEE. Trimming cost V 4 bases and J 3 bases; bases outside gene matches: 7. For the CDR3, the DNA is TGTGCCAGCAGCCCCGACGGGACAGGGGTCTACGAGCAGTACTTC. Translating gives CASSPDGTGVYEQYF.

The chain carries TRBV30 and TRBJ2-6; no reliable D call. Trimming pared 2 bases from V and 4 bases from J, leaving 12 bases between. This CDR3 comprises 15 residues. In germline, CDR1 is GTSNPN, CDR2 SVGIG (reference sequence). The CDR3 here is CAWSYNLAGANVLTF. CDR3 nucleotides: TGTGCCTGGAGTTATAATCTTGCGGGGGCCAACGTCCTGACTTTC.

The chain's CDR3 is CASSPPLAKNIQYF. The CDR3 DNA reads as TGCGCCAGCAGCCCCCCCTTAGCCAAAAACATTCAGTACTTC. This rearrangement joins TRBV4-1 to TRBJ2-4; D ambiguous. Trimming pared 4 bases from V and 0 bases from J, leaving 7 bases between. The CDR3 runs to 14 residues. Germline CDR1 is MGHRA and CDR2 is YSYEKL.

The rearrangement links TRBV7-2 to TRBJ2-5; weak D call: TRBD2 (6 bases). Germline V CDR1 and CDR2: SGHTA, FQGNSA. With 5 bases removed from V and 4 bases from J, the gap between germline ends came to 14 bases. The CDR3 loop spans 14 amino acids. CDR3 nucleotides: TGTGCCAGCAGCCCCCGGGGGTCAGGAGAGACCCAGTACTTC. It yields the protein CASSPRGSGETQYF.

This clone turned up a few times. The rearrangement uses TRBV4-1 and TRBJ1-5; possible D gene TRBD1, 6 bases. This CDR3 contains 16 residues. V dropped 4 bases and J dropped 3 bases, with 16 bases sitting between them. Germline loops: CDR1 MGHRA, CDR2 YSYEKL. CDR3 nucleotide sequence: TGCGCCAGCAGCCGAACTGGGGACATCTACAATCAGCCCCAGCATTTT. As protein: CASSRTGDIYNQPQHF.

This clone was seen once. V is TRBV30 and J is TRBJ1-4; 7 bases are shared with TRBD1. The germline V gene encodes CDR1 GTSNPN and CDR2 SVGIG (reference sequence). The CDR3 covers 12 residues. The junction had 8 bases not matched to a gene; V was cut back by 8 bases and J by 8 bases. The CDR3 bases are TGTGCCCAACAGGGGACTCAAGAAAAACTGTTTTTT. It yields the protein CAQQGTQEKLFF.

The V gene is TRBV9, the J gene TRBJ1-1; 10 bases are a match to TRBD1. Germline V gene sequence: CDR1 SGDLS, CDR2 YYNGEE. V was clipped by 4 bases and J by 8 bases; unmatched bases: 8. The CDR3 covers 14 residues. The CDR3 bases are TGTGCCAGCAGCCCTTGGGGGACAGGGGAAGAAGCTTTCTTT. This codes for CASSPWGTGEEAFF. Filled out from reference TRBV9 and TRBJ1-1, the complete variable domain reads DSGVTQTPKHLITATGQRVTLRCSPRSGDLSVYWYQQSLDQGLQFLIQYYNGEERAKGNILERFSAQQFPDLHSELNLSSLELGDSALYFCASSPWGTGEEAFFGQGTRLTVV.

The rearrangement uses TRBV5-5 and TRBJ1-2; unclear D gene. CDR3 length: 13 amino acids. Trimming pared 0 bases from V and 3 bases from J, leaving 6 bases between. Germline V gene sequence: CDR1 SGHKS, CDR2 YYEKEE (reference sequence). CDR3: CASSLELYYGYTF. The CDR3 DNA reads as TGTGCCAGCAGCTTGGAACTTTACTATGGCTACACCTTC.

The chain couples TRBV5-5 to TRBJ1-1; 7 bases line up with TRBD1. V gave up 4 bases and J gave up 2 bases; unmatched junction bases: 17. Germline lookup yields CDR1 SGHKS and CDR2 YYEKEE (reference sequence). The CDR3 runs 18 residues. In DNA form, the CDR3 reads TGTGCCAGCAGCCCACATGGGGCAGGGGGATCCATAAACACTGAAGCTTTCTTT. Translation: CASSPHGAGGSINTEAFF.

This rearrangement joins TRBV5-1 to TRBJ1-2; possibly TRBD1 for D (5 bases). Between the trimmed V and J ends, which lost 0 bases and 8 bases, there was a span of 17 bases. The CDR3 consists of 15 residues. Germline V lookup: CDR1 SGHRS, CDR2 YFSETQ. The CDR3 region is CASSLGPAGTGGYTF. As DNA, the CDR3 is TGCGCCAGCAGCTTGGGCCCCGCAGGGACGGGCGGCTACACCTTC.

The rearrangement links TRBV27 to TRBJ2-7; 7 bases map to TRBD2. This CDR3 region has 15 residues. Losses at the gene ends were 3 bases for V and 0 bases for J; bases not matched to a gene: 5. The germline V gene encodes CDR1 MNHEY and CDR2 SMNVEV (reference sequence). The CDR3 bases are TGTGCCAGCAGTTTTACTGGCGGGAGCTCCTACGAGCAGTACTTC. Amino acids: CASSFTGGSSYEQYF.

The table lists this clone with a count of one. The CDR3 loop reads CASSLGAGELFF. CDR3 in DNA: TGTGCCAGCAGCTTAGGGGCCGGGGAGCTGTTTTTT. V is TRBV7-6 and J is TRBJ2-2; D gene ambiguous. Germline V gene lookup returns CDR1 SGHVS and CDR2 FNYEAQ. There are 12 residues in the CDR3. Trimming left V 1 base short and J 6 bases short, with 3 bases between. The full variable domain, rest sourced from reference TRBV7-6 and TRBJ2-2, is GAGVSQSPRYKVTKRGQDVALRCDPISGHVSLYWYRQALGQGPEFLTYFNYEAQQDKSGLPNDRFSAERPEGSISTLTIQRTEQRDSAMYRCASSLGAGELFFGEGSRLTVL.

The chain has TRBV5-1 and TRBJ2-1; perhaps TRBD2 as D (6 bases). Germline V gene lookup returns CDR1 SGHRS and CDR2 YFSETQ. Trimming left V 4 bases short and J 0 bases short, with 14 bases between. The CDR3 sequence is 16 residues long. CDR3 sequence: CASSPPSVSSYNEQFF. In DNA form, the CDR3 reads TGCGCCAGCAGCCCCCCTAGCGTAAGCTCCTACAATGAGCAGTTCTTC.

This rearrangement joins TRBV11-1 to TRBJ2-7; D is unclear. Germline V gene sequence: CDR1 SGHAT, CDR2 FQDESV (reference sequence). The CDR3 is made up of 12 amino acids. V was shortened by 2 bases and J by 3 bases, with 5 bases between the two germline ends. The CDR3 is CASSLKGYEQYF. The CDR3 DNA is TGTGCCAGCAGCTTAAAGGGCTACGAGCAGTACTTC.

V and J are TRBV18 and TRBJ2-3, with unresolved D. The CDR3 extends over 16 amino acids. CDR1 and CDR2 (germline): KGHSH, LQKENI. Trimming pared 0 bases from V and 2 bases from J, leaving 12 bases between. In DNA form, the CDR3 reads TGTGCCAGCTCACCACCTAGGGTTGGAGACACAGATACGCAGTATTTT. Its translation is CASSPPRVGDTDTQYF. The whole variable domain, remainder taken from reference TRBV18 and TRBJ2-3, is NAGVMQNPRHLVRRRGQEARLRCSPMKGHSHVYWYRQLPEEGLKFMVYLQKENIIDESGMPKERFSAEFPKEGPSILRIQQVVRGDSAAYFCASSPPRVGDTDTQYFGPGTRLTVL.

The chain carries TRBV18 and TRBJ2-3; D is ambiguous. CDR1 and CDR2 from the germline V gene are KGHSH and LQKENI. Trimming shortened V by 2 bases and J by 5 bases, and 5 bases separated the two germline ends. CDR3 size: 12 residues. Written as DNA, the CDR3 is TGTGCCAGCTCACCATCAAGAGATACGCAGTATTTT. This sequence encodes CASSPSRDTQYF.

This rearrangement joins TRBV5-5 to TRBJ2-2; D perhaps matches TRBD1 (6 bases). Germline V lookup: CDR1 SGHKS, CDR2 YYEKEE (reference sequence). There are 17 residues in the CDR3. Trimming took off 0 bases at V and 2 bases at J, with 14 bases between the two ends. The CDR3 nucleotides are TGTGCCAGCAGCTTGGATCTAGACAGGTTAAACACCGGGGAGCTGTTTTTT. It is translated as CASSLDLDRLNTGELFF.